The clone carrying this T cell receptor beta chain showed up just once. Its specificity is unknown. This specimen belongs to a study of cytomegalovirus exposure and HLA in healthy donors. The study, taken as a whole, reports: A later analysis appeared to link common viral pathogens to several of the most significant clusters. Specificity of three CMV-associated chains for CMV antigens was verified in vitro. HLA-A and HLA-B allele assignments for most subjects were reportedly predicted accurately using TCR beta sequences.

The germline V gene encodes CDR1 SQVTM and CDR2 ANQGSEA. Deletions cut 3 bases from V and 0 bases from J, with 6 bases between. The CDR3 contains 13 residues. Amplification used 60 Vbeta primers and 13 Jbeta primers. TCRdb's table, derived via immunoSEQ multiplex PCR, lists solely in-frame clones and lacks some. The sample consists of some 95,000 clones, around 68% of them appearing once. Healthy donors of bone marrow made up the group. The specimen sequenced was PBMCs. The gene calls are TRBV29-1 and TRBJ2-1; unclear D gene. This TCR derives from a female donor in good health and CMV-seronegative. CDR3 in amino acids: CSVDSVSYNEQFF. CDR3 nucleotides: TGCAGCGTTGACTCAGTCTCCTACAATGAGCAGTTCTTC.